This TCR beta chain was retrieved from a study of blood T cell repertoires in COVID-19. Authors' processing steps: Reference gene primer amplification yielded estimated nucleated cell counts. The method was immunoSEQ multiplex PCR; TCRdb's version includes in-frame clones alone and lacks a portion of them. V and J calls and clone size follow that table, whereas D and trimming were derived from the DNA. The table has just over 300,000 clones, 87% seen once. Germline V gives CDR1 SGHDT, CDR2 YYEEEE. The V and J ends lost 4 bases and 4 bases, in that order; junction bases with no gene match: 5. The CDR3 is made up of 15 amino acids.

This rearrangement joins TRBV5-6 to TRBJ2-3, with 11 nucleotides matching TRBD2. The receptor was isolated from a man between 18 and 35 years old with active or convalescent COVID-19. Sequencing was performed on peripheral blood. CDR3 DNA: TGTGCCAGCAGCCAGGGACTAGCGGAGGCAGATACGCAGTATTTT. Protein product: CASSQGLAEADTQYF.